This entry describes one TCR beta chain. As yet, its antigen is unknown. These data come from a study of blood T cells in healthy people across ages. General observations from the study: Higher diversity and more naive CD4+ cells were features of long-lived donors, compared to aged donors.

In germline, CDR1 is GTSNPN, CDR2 SVGIG (reference sequence). CDR3 length equals 13 residues. V was trimmed by 3 bases and J by 8 bases, leaving 13 bases between them. A sample-barcoded 5' primer and a J-beta primer mix were used in a second PCR of roughly 7 to 11 cycles. TCRdb re-called the 5' RACE reads with MiXCR, one entry per CDR3 protein. The table includes about 510,000 distinct CDR3 sequences, around 27% detected once. Another study also made use of these data, one on T cells of mothers and their children. As reported in that work: Random nucleotides (2-4) and sample barcodes were added by the M1S primer used in the second PCR. Maternal samples each gave over 10 million TCR beta CDR3 reads, and child samples approximately 3 million each.

The source material was blood. The V and J genes are TRBV30 and TRBJ1-4; no clear D. This TCR came from a boy aged 2 to 10 in good health. CDR3 in amino acids: CAWRRGEVEKLFF. As DNA, the CDR3 is TGTGCCTGGAGGAGAGGAGAAGTAGAAAAACTGTTTTTT.